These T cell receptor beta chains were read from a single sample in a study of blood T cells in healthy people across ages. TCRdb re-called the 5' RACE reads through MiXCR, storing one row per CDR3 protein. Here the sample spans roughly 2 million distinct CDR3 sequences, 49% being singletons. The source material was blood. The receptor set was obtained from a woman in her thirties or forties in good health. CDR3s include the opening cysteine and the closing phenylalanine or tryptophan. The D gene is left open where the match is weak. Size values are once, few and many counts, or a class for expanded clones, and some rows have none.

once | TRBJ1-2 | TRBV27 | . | TGTGCCAGCAGTTCGCCGGGAGCCGGTGGCGACACCTTC | CASSSPGAGGDTF
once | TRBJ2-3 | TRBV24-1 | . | TGTGCCACCGGTAACCTTCAAGGTTCTGATACGCAGTATTTT | CATGNLQGSDTQYF
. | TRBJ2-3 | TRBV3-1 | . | TGTGCCAGCAGCCCCCTGGATAGCAGGTTCACGGATACGCAGTATTTT | CASSPLDSRFTDTQYF
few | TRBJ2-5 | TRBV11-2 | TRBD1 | TGTGCCAGCAGCCCTAGTTTCAGGGGGAATTTGTGGGAGACCCAGTACTTC | CASSPSFRGNLWETQYF
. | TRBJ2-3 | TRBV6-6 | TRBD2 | TGTGCCAGCAGGATGGTAGCGGGGGCCAACACAGATACGCAGTATTTT | CASRMVAGANTDTQYF
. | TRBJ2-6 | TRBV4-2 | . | TGTGCCAGCAGCCAAGTCCACAGGGCCCTCGAGAGTGGGGCCAACGTCCTGACTTTC | CASSQVHRALESGANVLTF
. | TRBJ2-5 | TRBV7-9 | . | TGTGCCAGCAGCGGGGCAGGTGGGGTAATTGGGTACTTC | CASSGAGGVIGYF
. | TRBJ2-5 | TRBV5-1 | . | TGCGCCAGCAGCTCCCTCGGCAGGCAAGAGACCCAGTACTTC | CASSSLGRQETQYF
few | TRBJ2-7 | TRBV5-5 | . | TGTGCCAGCAGCCCCGGCGGCTGGACACCCCACGAGCAGTACTTC | CASSPGGWTPHEQYF
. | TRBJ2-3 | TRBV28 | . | TGTGCCAGCCGAGGGGGGGCTGTTGATACGCAGTATTTT | CASRGGAVDTQYF
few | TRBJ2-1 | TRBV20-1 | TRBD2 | TGCAGTGCCGTAATTCTAGCGGGGGCCAAATTTGACTACAATGAGCAGTTCTTC | CSAVILAGAKFDYNEQFF
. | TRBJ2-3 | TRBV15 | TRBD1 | TGTGCCACCAGTTCGGGACAGGGGGCATCAGATACGCAGTATTTT | CATSSGQGASDTQYF
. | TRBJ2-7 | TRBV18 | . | TGTGCCAGCTCACCATTGGGGTTCTCGGACGAGCAGTACTTC | CASSPLGFSDEQYF
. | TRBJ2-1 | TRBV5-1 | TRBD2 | TGCGCCAGCAGCCTGGAGGGAGCGGGGGCCTACAATGAGCAGTTCTTC | CASSLEGAGAYNEQFF
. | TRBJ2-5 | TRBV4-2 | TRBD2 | TGTGCCAGCAGCCGGGGACTAGCCTTAGGGGACAATGAGCAGTACTTC | CASSRGLALGDNEQYF
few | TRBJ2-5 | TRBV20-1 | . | TGCAGTGCTGGGACCCATAGAGAGACCCAGTACTTC | CSAGTHRETQYF
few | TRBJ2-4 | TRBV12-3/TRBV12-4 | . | TGTGCCAGCAGTAGCTCCGGGGACATTCAGTACTTC | CASSSSGDIQYF
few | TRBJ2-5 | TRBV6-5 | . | TGTGCCAGCAGTTACGCCAGGGGCGGGGAGACCCAGTACTTC | CASSYARGGETQYF
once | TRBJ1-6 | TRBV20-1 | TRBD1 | TGCAGTGCTAGTCCGGACAGGATCACCCTCCACTTT | CSASPDRITLHF
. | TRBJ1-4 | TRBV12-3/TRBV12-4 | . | TGTGCCAGCAGTTTCAACAGGCATGAAAAACTGTTTTTT | CASSFNRHEKLFF
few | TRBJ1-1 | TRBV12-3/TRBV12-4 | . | TGTGCCAGCAGTTTTAGGTGGACTGAAGCTTTCTTT | CASSFRWTEAFF
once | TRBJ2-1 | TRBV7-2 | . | TGTGCCAGCAGCTCGACATGGGCTAGCCAGACAGTGGAGCAGTTCTTC | CASSSTWASQTVEQFF
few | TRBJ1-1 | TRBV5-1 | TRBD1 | TGCGCCAGCAGCCGGAACAGGGGACGGGGAACTGAAGCTTTCTTT | CASSRNRGRGTEAFF
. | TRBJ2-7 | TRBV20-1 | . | TGCAGTGCTACCCAACTTGGAGGGAGGCCCTACGAGCAGTACTTC | CSATQLGGRPYEQYF
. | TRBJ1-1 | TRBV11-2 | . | TGTGCCAGCAGCTTACAGGGGAGGCGGATGAACACTGAAGCTTTCTTT | CASSLQGRRMNTEAFF
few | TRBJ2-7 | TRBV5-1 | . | TGCGCCAGCAGCTCGGGTGGGGACGTAACCTACGAGCAGTACTTC | CASSSGGDVTYEQYF
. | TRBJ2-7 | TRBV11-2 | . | TGTGCCAGCCAGACAGGACCGTCGGGCGGCGAGCAGTACTTC | CASQTGPSGGEQYF
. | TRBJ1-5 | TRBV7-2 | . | TGTGCCAGCAGCTTAGGACGTGCGGGGGGCGGAGGGGATAATCAGCCCCAGCATTTT | CASSLGRAGGGGDNQPQHF
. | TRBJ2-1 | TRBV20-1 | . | TGCAGTGCTTGGCAGGGCTTCTCCTACAATGAGCAGTTCTTC | CSAWQGFSYNEQFF
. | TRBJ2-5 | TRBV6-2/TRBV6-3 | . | TGTGCCAGCAGTTACGGTAGCTTCAAAGAGACCCAGTACTTC | CASSYGSFKETQYF
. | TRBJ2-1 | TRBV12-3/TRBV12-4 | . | TGTGCCAGCAGTTTGTCGCGCGAGCGTTTCTATGAGCAGTTCTTC | CASSLSRERFYEQFF
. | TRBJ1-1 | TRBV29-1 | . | TGCAGCGTTGAAGACCGGGGGGACACTGAAGCTTTCTTT | CSVEDRGDTEAFF
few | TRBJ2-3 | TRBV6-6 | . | TGTGCCAGCAGTTACAAGGATGCTGGCACAGATACGCAGTATTTT | CASSYKDAGTDTQYF
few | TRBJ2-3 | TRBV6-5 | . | TGTGCCAGCAGTTACTACGGTGGGGCGGATACGCAGTATTTT | CASSYYGGADTQYF
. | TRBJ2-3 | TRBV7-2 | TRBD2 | TGTGCCAGCAGCTTGTCTAGCGGGGGCCTCAGCACAGATACGCAGTATTTT | CASSLSSGGLSTDTQYF
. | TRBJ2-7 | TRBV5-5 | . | TGTGCCAGCAGCATAAGGACTGGTGCGACCCACGAGCAGTACTTC | CASSIRTGATHEQYF
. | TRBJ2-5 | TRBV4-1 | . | TGCGCCAGCAGCCAAGATCAGTGGGGGACCCAGTACTTC | CASSQDQWGTQYF
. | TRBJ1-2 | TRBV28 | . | TGTGTCAGCAGTTTCCTCGGAAATGTACATGGCTACACCTTC | CVSSFLGNVHGYTF
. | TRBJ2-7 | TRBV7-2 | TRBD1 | TGTGCCAGCAGCTTAGCGGGACAGGGGGACCACGAGCAGTACTTC | CASSLAGQGDHEQYF
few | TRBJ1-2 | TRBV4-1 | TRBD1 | TGCGCCAGCAGCCAAGATGGCACAGGGGGTAGCTATGGCTACACCTTC | CASSQDGTGGSYGYTF
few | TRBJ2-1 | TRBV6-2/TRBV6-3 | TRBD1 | TGTGCCAGCAGTTATTGGGCGGGGACAGGGGTCTCCTACAATGAGCAGTTCTTC | CASSYWAGTGVSYNEQFF
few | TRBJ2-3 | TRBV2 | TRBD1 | TGTGCCAGCAGCGCTGGACAGGGCTACACAGATACGCAGTATTTT | CASSAGQGYTDTQYF
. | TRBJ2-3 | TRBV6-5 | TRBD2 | TGTGCCAGCAGCCGGACTAGCGGGGGATTCGCAGATACGCAGTATTTT | CASSRTSGGFADTQYF
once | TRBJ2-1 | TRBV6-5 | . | TGTGCCAGCAGTTACGGTTGGGGGAGATCCTACAATGAGCAGTTCTTC | CASSYGWGRSYNEQFF
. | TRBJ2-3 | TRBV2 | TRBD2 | TGTGCCAGCAGTGAGTGGGCTAGCGGGGGCCCTGAGGGGTATTTT | CASSEWASGGPEGYF